This TCR beta chain was retrieved from a study of blood T cell repertoires in COVID-19. Study information: COVID-19 samples, acute and convalescent, were from the United States, Italy and Spain. Sources were T cells, B-cell-depleted T cells, or PBMCs; the material itself was cDNA or gDNA.

Original processing methods: Amplification with reference gene primers provided the estimates of nucleated cell counts. Measured with immunoSEQ multiplex PCR; TCRdb has only the in-frame clones, and not every one. That table furnishes V, J and clone size, whereas the DNA furnished D and trimming. The table shows 85,000 or so clones, with 90% to 95% occurring only once. The receptor was isolated from a human donor with active COVID-19. The donor label of this sample is uncertain. Sequences were obtained from peripheral blood.

The DNA for the CDR3 is TGTGCCAGCCTAGCGGGGGACACAGATACGCAGTATTTT. This translates into CASLAGDTDTQYF. The chain is built from TRBV19 and TRBJ2-3; 10 bases fit TRBD2. With 9 bases clipped from V and 2 bases from J, the junction kept 2 bases outside the gene matches. The V gene's germline CDR1 is LNHDA and CDR2 SQIVND (reference sequence). CDR3 length: 13 residues.